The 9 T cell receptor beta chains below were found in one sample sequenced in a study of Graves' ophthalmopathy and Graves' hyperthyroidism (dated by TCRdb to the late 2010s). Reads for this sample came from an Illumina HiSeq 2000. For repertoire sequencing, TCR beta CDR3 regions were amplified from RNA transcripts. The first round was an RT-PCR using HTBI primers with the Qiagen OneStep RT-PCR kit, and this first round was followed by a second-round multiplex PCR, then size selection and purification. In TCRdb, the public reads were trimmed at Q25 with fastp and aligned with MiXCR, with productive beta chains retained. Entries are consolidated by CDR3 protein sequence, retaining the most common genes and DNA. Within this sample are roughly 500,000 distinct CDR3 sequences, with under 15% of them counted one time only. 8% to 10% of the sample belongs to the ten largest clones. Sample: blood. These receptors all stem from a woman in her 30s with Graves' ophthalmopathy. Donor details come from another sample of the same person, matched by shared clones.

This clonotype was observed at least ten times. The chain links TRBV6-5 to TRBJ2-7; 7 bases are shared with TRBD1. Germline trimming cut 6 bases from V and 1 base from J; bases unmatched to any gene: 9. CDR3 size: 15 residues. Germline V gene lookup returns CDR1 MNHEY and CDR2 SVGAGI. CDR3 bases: TGTGCCAGCAGCTATAACTCGGGACAGTCCTACGAGCAGTACTTC. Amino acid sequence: CASSYNSGQSYEQYF.

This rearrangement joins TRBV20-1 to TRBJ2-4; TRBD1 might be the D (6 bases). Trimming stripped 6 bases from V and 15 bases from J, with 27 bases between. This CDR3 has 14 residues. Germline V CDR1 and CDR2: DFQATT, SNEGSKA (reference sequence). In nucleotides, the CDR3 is TGCAGTGCCCAGGGACAAGTGATAAAAAACGTTCGGTACTTC. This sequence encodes CSAQGQVIKNVRYF.

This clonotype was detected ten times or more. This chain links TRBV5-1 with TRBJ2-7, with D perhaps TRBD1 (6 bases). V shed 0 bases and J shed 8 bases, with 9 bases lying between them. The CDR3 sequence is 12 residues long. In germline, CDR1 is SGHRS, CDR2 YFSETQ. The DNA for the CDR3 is TGCGCCAGCAGCTTGGAGACAGGACAGCAGTACTTC. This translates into CASSLETGQQYF.

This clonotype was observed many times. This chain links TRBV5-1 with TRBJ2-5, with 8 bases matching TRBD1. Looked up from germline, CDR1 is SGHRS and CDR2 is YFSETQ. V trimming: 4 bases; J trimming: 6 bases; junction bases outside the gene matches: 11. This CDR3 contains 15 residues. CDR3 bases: TGCGCCAGCAGCCCACAATGGGACAGGCGAAAGACCCAGTACTTC. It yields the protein CASSPQWDRRKTQYF.

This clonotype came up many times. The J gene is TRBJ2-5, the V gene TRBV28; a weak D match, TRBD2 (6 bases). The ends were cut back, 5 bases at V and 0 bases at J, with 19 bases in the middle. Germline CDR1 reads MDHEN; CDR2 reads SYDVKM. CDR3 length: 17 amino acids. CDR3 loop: CASSTPREGDYQETQYF. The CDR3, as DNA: TGTGCCAGCAGTACCCCCCGGGAAGGGGACTACCAAGAGACCCAGTACTTC.

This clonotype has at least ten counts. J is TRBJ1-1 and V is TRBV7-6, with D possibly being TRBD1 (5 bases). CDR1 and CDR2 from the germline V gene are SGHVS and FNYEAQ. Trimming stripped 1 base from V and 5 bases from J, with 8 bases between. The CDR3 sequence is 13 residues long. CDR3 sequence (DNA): TGTGCCAGCAGCTTAGGAGCAGGGACTGAAGCTTTCTTT. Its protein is CASSLGAGTEAFF.

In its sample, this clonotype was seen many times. The CDR3: CASGLVIGGMNTEAFF. For the CDR3, the DNA is TGTGCTAGTGGTTTGGTAATCGGGGGGATGAACACTGAAGCTTTCTTT. The gene calls are TRBV12-5 and TRBJ1-1; possible D gene TRBD1, 5 bases. This CDR3 has 16 amino acids. V shed 0 bases and J shed 0 bases, with 11 bases lying between them. The germline CDR1 and CDR2 sequences are LGHNT and FRNRAP.

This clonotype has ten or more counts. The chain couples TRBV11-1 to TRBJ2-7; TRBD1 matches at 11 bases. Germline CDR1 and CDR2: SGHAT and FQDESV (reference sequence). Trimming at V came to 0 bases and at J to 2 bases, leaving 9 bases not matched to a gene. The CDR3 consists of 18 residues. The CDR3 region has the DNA TGTGCCAGCAGCTTAGCGGACAGGGGGCGACAGCCCCCCTACGAGCAGTACTTC. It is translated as CASSLADRGRQPPYEQYF.

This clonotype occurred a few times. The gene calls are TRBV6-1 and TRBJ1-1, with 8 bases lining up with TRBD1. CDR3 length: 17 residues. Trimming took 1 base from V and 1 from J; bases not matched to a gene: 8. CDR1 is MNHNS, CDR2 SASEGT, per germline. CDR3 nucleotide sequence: TGTGCCAGCAGTGAAGACGAGAGGACAGGGTGGAACACTGAAGCTTTCTTT. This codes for CASSEDERTGWNTEAFF.